This record concerns one T cell receptor (beta chain) sequence. These data originate in a study of patients and donors after allogeneic stem cell transplantation. The germline V and J ends were trimmed by 6 bases and 7 bases, with 17 bases remaining between them. Germline V gives CDR1 DFQATT, CDR2 SNEGSKA (reference sequence). The CDR3 loop spans 13 amino acids. TCRdb used MiXCR to reprocess the RT-PCR reads, holding one entry per CDR3 protein. The data show roughly 250,000 distinct CDR3 sequences, with 11% to 15% seen just once and about 9.9% held by the top ten. The source of this sequence is a human donor who was either an allogeneic HSCT recipient or a stem cell or donor lymphocyte infusion donor (not recorded which). It is not recorded whose cells these are; they may come from a transplant donor. Specimen: blood, either unsorted or a sorted T cell fraction (not recorded which). The chain is built from TRBV20-1 and TRBJ2-3, with TRBD2 as a possible D gene (5 bases). The CDR3 region has the DNA TGCAGTGCCCCCCGGACTGGACCCAATACGCAGTATTTT. Translating gives CSAPRTGPNTQYF.